This passage covers 31 T cell receptor beta chains from one sample sequenced in a study of shared clonotypes between healthy human individuals. Only in-frame clones appear in the TCRdb table, and some are missing; sequencing was by immunoSEQ multiplex PCR. The sample consists of just over 2,000,000 clones, 85% to 95% of them appearing once. The sequenced sample consisted of naive CD4+ T cells sorted from blood. Stated subset: CD45RA+ positively selected. These receptors all stem from a man between 18 and 35 years old in good health.

The chain couples TRBV27 to TRBJ1-2; D unresolved. CDR1 and CDR2 (germline): MNHEY, SMNVEV (reference sequence). V lost 5 bases and J 8 bases, leaving 27 bases between the germline ends. The CDR3 totals 17 residues. Here the CDR3 DNA reads TGTGCCAGCAGTCCCCGGACCGACACCTTTGCCTATAGAGGCTACACCTTC. Its translation is CASSPRTDTFAYRGYTF.

The gene calls are TRBV20-1 and TRBJ2-5; D unclear. The V and J ends lost 6 bases and 4 bases respectively, with 6 bases between them. The germline V gene encodes CDR1 DFQATT and CDR2 SNEGSKA (reference sequence). There are 10 residues in the CDR3. CDR3 loop: CSAQLETQYF. CDR3 bases: TGCAGTGCGCAATTAGAGACCCAGTACTTC.

The J gene is TRBJ2-2, the V gene TRBV5-6; 7 nucleotides align to TRBD1. The CDR3 spans 15 residues. The V and J ends lost 3 bases and 2 bases, in that order; junction bases with no gene match: 4. Germline V lookup: CDR1 SGHDT, CDR2 YYEEEE. CDR3 DNA: TGTGCCAGCAGCTGGGGACAGAGTAACACCGGGGAGCTGTTTTTT. Its protein is CASSWGQSNTGELFF.

The V call is TRBV11-2, the J call TRBJ1-2; D remains ambiguous. There are 14 residues in the CDR3. V lost 1 base and J lost 0, with 6 bases in between. Germline assignment: CDR1 SGHAT and CDR2 FQNNGV. In DNA, the CDR3 is TGTGCCAGCAGCTTAGTGATGGCTAACTATGGCTACACCTTC. The encoded protein is CASSLVMANYGYTF.

The chain employs TRBV27 and TRBJ2-7; TRBD1 might be the D (5 bases). Trimming took off 5 bases at V and 3 bases at J, with 17 bases between the two ends. Germline-derived CDR1 and CDR2 are MNHEY and SMNVEV (reference sequence). The CDR3 sequence is 15 residues long. The DNA of the CDR3 is TGTGCCAGCAGTCCCGACAGAGAAAGTTTCTACGAGCAGTACTTC. This translates into CASSPDRESFYEQYF.

The chain has TRBV11-3 and TRBJ2-7; D might be TRBD2 (6 bases). The CDR3 runs 13 residues. The V end lost 0 bases, the J end lost 6 bases, and 9 bases lay between the germline ends. Germline lookup yields CDR1 SGHNT and CDR2 YENEEA. The CDR3 DNA reads TGTGCCAGCAGCTTAGAAGCTAGCGCCGAGCAGTACTTC. As protein: CASSLEASAEQYF.

The rearrangement joins TRBV18 to TRBJ2-7; 7 positions agree with TRBD1. The V and J ends lost 0 bases and 3 bases, in that order; junction bases with no gene match: 11. The germline V gene encodes CDR1 KGHSH and CDR2 LQKENI. The length of the CDR3 is 17 residues. The CDR3: CASSPPRTGSPSYEQYF. CDR3 DNA: TGTGCCAGCTCACCACCGAGGACAGGCTCTCCTAGCTACGAGCAGTACTTC.

This rearrangement joins TRBV4-1 to TRBJ2-1, with D unresolved. This CDR3 is 16 amino acids long. With 0 bases removed from V and 7 bases from J, the gap between germline ends came to 16 bases. Germline CDR1 is MGHRA and CDR2 is YSYEKL. Here the CDR3 reads CASSQDDNLPWNEQFF. For the CDR3, the DNA is TGCGCCAGCAGCCAAGACGACAACCTCCCTTGGAATGAGCAGTTCTTC.

This chain links TRBV6-1 with TRBJ2-7; 7 bases match TRBD1. CDR3 length: 15 residues. The germline V gene encodes CDR1 MNHNS and CDR2 SASEGT. Trimming took 5 bases from V and 3 from J; bases not matched to a gene: 10. DNA of the CDR3: TGTGCCAGCAGTCGTTCAGGGGGAGAGGTCTACGAGCAGTACTTC. Protein product: CASSRSGGEVYEQYF.

The rearrangement links TRBV28 to TRBJ2-4; a weak D match, TRBD2 (5 bases). The V end lost 5 bases, the J end lost 2 bases, and 16 bases lay between the germline ends. Germline CDR1 reads MDHEN; CDR2 reads SYDVKM. This CDR3 is 16 amino acids long. Here the CDR3 DNA reads TGTGCCAGCAGTACCCCAGCGGACGGCCCCAAAAACATTCAGTACTTC. Amino acids: CASSTPADGPKNIQYF. Full variable domain (remainder filled in from reference TRBV28 and TRBJ2-4): DVKVTQSSRYLVKRTGEKVFLECVQDMDHENMFWYRQDPGLGLRLIYFSYDVKMKEKGDIPEGYSVSREKKERFSLILESASTNQTSMYLCASSTPADGPKNIQYFGAGTRLSVL.

V and J are TRBV30 and TRBJ2-5; D not resolved. This CDR3 has 12 residues. Trimming pared 0 bases from V and 10 bases from J, leaving 12 bases between. From germline, CDR1 is GTSNPN and CDR2 SVGIG (reference sequence). The CDR3 region is CAWSVPGRIQYF. The CDR3 DNA reads TGTGCCTGGAGTGTACCCGGAAGGATCCAGTACTTC.

The chain recombines TRBV27 with TRBJ2-2; the match to TRBD2 covers 11 bases. There are 19 residues in the CDR3. Trimming took 3 bases from V and 5 from J; bases not matched to a gene: 14. Germline CDR1 reads MNHEY; CDR2 reads SMNVEV (reference sequence). CDR3 DNA: TGTGCCAGCAGTTTCTCCGGGACTAGCGGTAACCCAAGGACCGGGGAGCTGTTTTTT. Translated, it gives CASSFSGTSGNPRTGELFF.

This clone appeared once. The V gene is TRBV18, the J gene TRBJ1-4; D remains unclear. From germline, CDR1 is KGHSH and CDR2 LQKENI. The CDR3 runs to 14 residues. V shed 4 bases and J shed 3 bases, with 9 bases lying between them. CDR3 amino acids: CASSQEGPNEKLFF. CDR3 DNA sequence: TGTGCCAGCTCACAGGAAGGACCTAATGAAAAACTGTTTTTT.

This sequence joins TRBV11-2 and TRBJ1-3; D ambiguous. The CDR3 runs to 13 residues. V was cut by 5 bases and J by 8 bases, with 13 bases left in between. Germline V gene lookup returns CDR1 SGHAT and CDR2 FQNNGV. The CDR3 sequence is CASSLTGRDTIYF. CDR3 nucleotide sequence: TGTGCCAGCAGCCTGACCGGGAGGGACACCATATATTTT.

The V and J genes are TRBV28 and TRBJ2-7, with TRBD1 matching over 7 bases. Germline V gene sequence: CDR1 MDHEN, CDR2 SYDVKM. The V and J ends lost 6 bases and 2 bases, in that order; junction bases with no gene match: 10. This CDR3 is 15 amino acids long. CDR3 bases: TGTGCCAGCAGCTCCCTGGACAGGCTCGCCTACGAGCAGTACTTC. Translation gives CASSSLDRLAYEQYF.

This clone was seen a single time. CDR3 sequence reads: CSVQSGRDWGEQFF. The CDR3 DNA follows: TGCAGCGTTCAGAGCGGGAGAGATTGGGGTGAGCAGTTCTTC. The chain employs TRBV29-1 and TRBJ2-1; 8 nucleotides match TRBD2. The CDR3 covers 14 residues. The V gene's germline CDR1 is SQVTM and CDR2 ANQGSEA. V was pared by 5 bases and J by 9 bases, with 12 bases of the junction left unmatched.

The rearrangement uses TRBV7-2 and TRBJ2-2, with 11 bases matching TRBD2. Germline V gene data show CDR1 as SGHTA and CDR2 as FQGNSA. The CDR3 extends over 18 amino acids. The ends lost 0 bases at V and 7 bases at J; junction bases unmatched: 10. CDR3 sequence (DNA): TGTGCCAGCAGCTTAGCTAGCGGGAGGGCATCCCCGGGCGGGGAGCTGTTTTTT. This gives the protein CASSLASGRASPGGELFF.

A note on this clone: This specimen includes other DNA sequences encoding the same CDR3. The CDR3, as DNA: TGTGCCAGCAGCTTAACTGGGGCCAACGTCCTGACTTTC. Translated, it gives CASSLTGANVLTF. The chain recombines TRBV11-3 with TRBJ2-6; the D is unclear. Germline V gene sequence: CDR1 SGHNT, CDR2 YENEEA. The V end was cut by 2 bases, the J end by 2 bases, with 1 base between. The CDR3 loop spans 13 amino acids.

The chain couples TRBV29-1 to TRBJ2-5; TRBD1 agrees at 7 bases. This CDR3 is built from 13 residues. CDR1 and CDR2 (germline): SQVTM, ANQGSEA. The J segment lost 5 bases and the V segment lost 7 bases, leaving 10 bases of the junction unmatched. CDR3 bases: TGCAGCGCCGACGTAACAGGGGCGGAGACCCAGTACTTC. It yields the protein CSADVTGAETQYF.

J is TRBJ1-5 and V is TRBV28; maybe TRBD1 (5 bases). V was trimmed by 5 bases and J by 4 bases, leaving 12 bases between them. CDR3 length equals 14 residues. Germline V gene data show CDR1 as MDHEN and CDR2 as SYDVKM. The CDR3 sequence: CASSRGGANQPQHF. CDR3 sequence (DNA): TGTGCCAGCAGTCGGGGGGGAGCTAATCAGCCCCAGCATTTT.

This sequence joins TRBV5-1 and TRBJ2-1; 10 positions match TRBD2. Germline V CDR1 and CDR2: SGHRS, YFSETQ. J lost 6 bases, V lost 3 bases, and 12 bases had no gene match. The CDR3 consists of 17 residues. The CDR3 coding sequence is TGCGCCAGCAGCTCCCTAGTTTTAGCGGGGGGTATCAATGAGCAGTTCTTC. It specifies CASSSLVLAGGINEQFF.

The rearrangement links TRBV4-1 to TRBJ2-2, with TRBD2 as a possible D gene (5 bases). CDR1 is MGHRA, CDR2 YSYEKL, per germline. The V end was cut by 0 bases, the J end by 5 bases, with 19 bases between. There are 18 residues in the CDR3. The CDR3, as DNA: TGCGCCAGCAGCCAAGAGGCGGTAGGAGGAACCCGAACCGGGGAGCTGTTTTTT. This codes for CASSQEAVGGTRTGELFF.

The chain has TRBV6-5 and TRBJ1-2; tentatively, D is TRBD1 (6 bases). The ends were cut back, 6 bases at V and 5 bases at J, with 16 bases in the middle. This CDR3 region has 14 residues. Germline V gene sequence: CDR1 MNHEY, CDR2 SVGAGI. The CDR3 is CASSPGGSWYGYTF. The CDR3 coding sequence is TGTGCCAGCAGCCCCGGGGGCAGTTGGTATGGCTACACCTTC.

This clone was seen more than once but under ten times. The rearrangement uses TRBV4-3 and TRBJ2-7; no reliable D call. The CDR3 sequence is 13 residues long. Germline V gene lookup returns CDR1 LGHNA and CDR2 YSLEER. V gave up 8 bases and J gave up 2 bases, with 13 bases separating them. For the CDR3, the DNA is TGCGCCAGCTCCCCGGAGCCGGCCTACGAGCAGTACTTC. This gives the protein CASSPEPAYEQYF.

V is TRBV2 and J is TRBJ2-3; no clear D gene. The V end was cut by 6 bases, the J end by 3 bases, with 10 bases between. The CDR3 has 13 residues. Per the germline V gene, CDR1 is SNHLY and CDR2 is FYNNEI. CDR3 in DNA: TGTGCCAGCAGCGTAAGGAAAACAGATACGCAGTATTTT. This translates into CASSVRKTDTQYF.

With respect to this clone: Other DNA sequences within the sample encode an identical CDR3. The chain combines TRBV7-2 with TRBJ1-2; D call uncertain. The CDR3 contains 12 residues. Germline values: CDR1 SGHTA, CDR2 FQGNSA. V lost 1 base, J lost 4 bases, and 4 bases lay in between. The CDR3 sequence is CASSLGSYGYTF. In DNA form, the CDR3 reads TGTGCCAGCAGCTTAGGCAGCTATGGCTACACCTTC.

This chain links TRBV6-5 with TRBJ1-2, with TRBD1 as a possible D gene (6 bases). The CDR3 is 14 residues long. Deletions cut 11 bases from V and 8 bases from J, with 24 bases between. Looked up from germline, CDR1 is MNHEY and CDR2 is SVGAGI. The CDR3 reads CASRQGLLVGGYTF. CDR3 nucleotides: TGTGCCTCTCGCCAGGGGCTGCTTGTGGGGGGCTACACCTTC.

The V gene is TRBV2, the J gene TRBJ2-7, with 7 bases that match TRBD1. From germline, CDR1 is SNHLY and CDR2 FYNNEI. The V gene end was trimmed by 6 bases and the J gene end by 2 bases; junction bases not matched to a gene: 7. This CDR3 comprises 14 residues. The CDR3 here is CASRGTERAYEQYF. CDR3 nucleotides: TGTGCCAGCAGAGGGACAGAGAGGGCCTACGAGCAGTACTTC. The full variable domain, with the rest looked up from reference TRBV2 and TRBJ2-7, is EPEVTQTPSHQVTQMGQEVILRCVPISNHLYFYWYRQILGQKVEFLVSFYNNEISEKSEIFDDQFSVERPDGSNFTLKIRSTKLEDSAMYFCASRGTERAYEQYFGPGTRLTVT.

This chain connects TRBV9 to TRBJ1-2; no clear D gene. In germline, CDR1 is SGDLS, CDR2 YYNGEE. Trimming pared 1 base from V and 4 bases from J, leaving 14 bases between. There are 15 residues in the CDR3. The chain's CDR3 is CASSVPPNSRYGYTF. The CDR3 DNA reads TGTGCCAGCAGCGTACCCCCCAACAGCCGCTATGGCTACACCTTC.

This clone was seen a single time. CDR3 sequence reads: CAWGGRPDYGYTF. CDR3 DNA: TGTGCCTGGGGGGGGCGTCCTGACTATGGCTACACCTTC. The chain uses TRBV30 and TRBJ1-2; TRBD1 is a possible D gene (6 bases). From germline, CDR1 is GTSNPN and CDR2 SVGIG (reference sequence). This CDR3 is built from 13 residues. With 5 bases removed from V and 3 bases from J, the gap between germline ends came to 13 bases.

This clone was recorded once. The genes are TRBV6-5 and TRBJ1-5; D is undetermined. The germline gives CDR1 MNHEY, CDR2 SVGAGI. Deletions cut 6 bases from V and 2 bases from J, with 8 bases between. The CDR3 extends over 13 amino acids. CDR3 amino acids: CASRGSRNQPQHF. As DNA, the CDR3 is TGTGCCAGCAGGGGGAGCCGCAATCAGCCCCAGCATTTT.